Shown below are 15 T cell receptor beta chains from a single sample sequenced in a study of radiotherapy plus CTLA-4 blockade in lung cancer. The assay was immunoSEQ multiplex PCR, and TCRdb's table has in-frame clones only and misses some. Of roughly 90,000 clones in the sample, around 72% were seen once. The specimen comprised peripheral blood, sampled from a patient treated with radiotherapy plus ipilimumab. The receptors come from a human donor with non-small cell lung cancer that progressed on radiotherapy plus ipilimumab.

The gene calls are TRBV7-9 and TRBJ1-5, with D uncertain. Trimming cost V 5 bases and J 3 bases, with 14 bases left between them. The CDR3 is 15 residues long. Per the germline V gene, CDR1 is SEHNR and CDR2 is FQNEAQ (reference sequence). CDR3 region: CASSPRAGNNQPQHF. CDR3 DNA: TGTGCCAGCAGCCCCCGAGCAGGAAACAATCAGCCCCAGCATTTT.

The CDR3 reads CSVRAPGLSDTQYF. CDR3 bases: TGCAGCGTTCGCGCACCGGGACTATCAGATACGCAGTATTTT. The chain links TRBV29-1 to TRBJ2-3; 7 bases align to TRBD2. Unmatched junction bases numbered 9, after V lost 5 bases and J lost 4 bases. The CDR3 extends over 14 amino acids. Germline V gene lookup returns CDR1 SQVTM and CDR2 ANQGSEA.

The chain has TRBV7-8 and TRBJ2-7; 8 bases agree with TRBD2. The germline V gene encodes CDR1 SGHVS and CDR2 FQNEAQ. This CDR3 spans 14 amino acids. V lost 2 bases, J lost 4 bases, and 4 bases stayed unmatched. The chain's CDR3 is CASSLLAGGYEQYF. As DNA, the CDR3 is TGTGCCAGCAGCTTACTAGCGGGCGGATACGAGCAGTACTTC. The whole variable domain, remainder taken from reference TRBV7-8 and TRBJ2-7, is GAGVSQSPRYKVAKRGQDVALRCDPISGHVSLFWYQQALGQGPEFLTYFQNEAQLDKSGLPSDRFFAERPEGSVSTLKIQRTQQEDSAVYLCASSLLAGGYEQYFGPGTRLTVT.

In this sample, this clone turned up once. The chain uses TRBV28 and TRBJ2-2, with 7 bases identical to TRBD2. J was trimmed by 0 bases and V by 7 bases; bases with no gene match: 11. Germline lookup yields CDR1 MDHEN and CDR2 SYDVKM. The CDR3 consists of 17 residues. As DNA, the CDR3 is TGTGCCAGCACCCCTGGGGCCGGGGGGACGAACACCGGGGAGCTGTTTTTT. As protein: CASTPGAGGTNTGELFF.

The CDR3 sequence is CASSNRDRGGYTF. The CDR3 DNA is TGCGCCAGCAGCAACCGGGACAGAGGGGGCTACACCTTC. The chain recombines TRBV4-3 with TRBJ1-2, with 7 bases lining up with TRBD1. The CDR3 spans 13 residues. J was trimmed by 8 bases and V by 5 bases; bases with no gene match: 8. The germline gives CDR1 LGHNA, CDR2 YSLEER.

This clone showed up just a few times. The chain employs TRBV5-1 and TRBJ2-7; 11 bases agree with TRBD1. The CDR3 spans 17 residues. Per the germline V gene, CDR1 is SGHRS and CDR2 is YFSETQ. V shed 0 bases and J 5 bases; nucleotides not matched to a gene: 10. The CDR3 reads CASSLGADRGPGDEQYF. The CDR3 DNA sequence: TGCGCCAGCAGCTTGGGGGCGGACAGGGGGCCGGGGGACGAGCAGTACTTC.

The chain links TRBV13 to TRBJ2-7; the match to TRBD1 covers 8 bases. CDR3 size: 14 residues. J was trimmed by 4 bases and V by 0 bases; bases with no gene match: 2. The germline V gene encodes CDR1 PRHDT and CDR2 FYEKMQ (reference sequence). The CDR3 spells CASSLGQGDYEQYF. In nucleotides, the CDR3 is TGTGCCAGCAGCTTAGGACAGGGGGATTACGAGCAGTACTTC.

This clone is deemed medium-sized. The CDR3 DNA is TGTGCCAGCAGCCAAGATCTACAGTCTAGCGGATACACCGGGGAGCTGTTTTTT. Protein sequence: CASSQDLQSSGYTGELFF. This chain joins TRBV14 and TRBJ2-2; 7 bases line up with TRBD2. J lost 3 bases, V lost 0 bases, and 10 bases had no gene match. Germline loops: CDR1 SGHDN, CDR2 FVKESK. CDR3 length: 18 residues.

The J gene is TRBJ2-1, the V gene TRBV19; 7 bases line up with TRBD2. J gave up 4 bases and V 10 bases, and 13 bases lay outside the gene matches. This CDR3 has 15 residues. From germline, CDR1 is LNHDA and CDR2 SQIVND (reference sequence). The DNA for the CDR3 is TGTGCCACTCGGATGGGGGAGGGTGGATACAATGAGCAGTTCTTC. Translated, it gives CATRMGEGGYNEQFF. Full variable domain (outside the CDR3, taken from reference TRBV19 and TRBJ2-1): DGGITQSPKYLFRKEGQNVTLSCEQNLNHDAMYWYRQDPGQGLRLIYYSQIVNDFQKGDIAEGYSVSREKKESFPLTVTSAQKNPTAFYLCATRMGEGGYNEQFFGPGTRLTVL.

The CDR3 nucleotides are TGCAGCGGTAACCATCCGGGGACTGAAGCTTTCTTT. It specifies CSGNHPGTEAFF. The rearrangement links TRBV29-1 to TRBJ1-1; D remains unclear. The CDR3 totals 12 residues. Trimming shortened V by 7 bases and J by 5 bases, and 14 bases separated the two germline ends. Germline CDR1 is SQVTM and CDR2 is ANQGSEA.

The gene calls are TRBV10-3 and TRBJ2-7; 7 nucleotides line up with TRBD1. J gave up 3 bases and V 6 bases, and 8 bases lay outside the gene matches. The CDR3 extends over 14 amino acids. Germline V CDR1 and CDR2: ENHRY, SYGVKD. Written as DNA, the CDR3 is TGTGCCATCAGGAAAGGGGACAGCATCTACGAGCAGTACTTC. Protein: CAIRKGDSIYEQYF.

This rearrangement joins TRBV7-9 to TRBJ2-7; D might be TRBD1 (6 bases). The ends were cut back, 3 bases at V and 3 bases at J, with 15 bases in the middle. The CDR3 length is 15 residues. CDR1 is SEHNR and CDR2 is FQNEAQ in the germline V gene (reference sequence). CDR3 region: CASSLGTIRDYEQYF. Written as DNA, the CDR3 is TGTGCCAGCAGCTTGGGGACAATACGGGACTACGAGCAGTACTTC.

This chain links TRBV28 with TRBJ2-5; D could derive from TRBD1 or TRBD2 (6 bases each). The germline V gene encodes CDR1 MDHEN and CDR2 SYDVKM. The CDR3 extends over 15 amino acids. V was clipped by 3 bases and J by 11 bases, with 22 bases between them. The CDR3 here is CASSFSDRESREQYF. CDR3 nucleotides: TGTGCCAGCAGTTTTTCGGACAGAGAGTCCCGGGAGCAGTACTTC.

This chain joins TRBV5-1 and TRBJ1-1; a possible D gene is TRBD1 (5 bases). This CDR3 contains 14 residues. Germline V gene lookup returns CDR1 SGHRS and CDR2 YFSETQ. V was trimmed by 4 bases and J by 1 base, leaving 11 bases between them. CDR3 sequence: CASSPQVTNTEAFF. As DNA, the CDR3 is TGCGCCAGCAGCCCACAGGTGACGAACACTGAAGCTTTCTTT.

This clone appeared a few times. The rearrangement uses TRBV6-5 and TRBJ2-7, with 12 bases that match TRBD1. The V gene's germline CDR1 is MNHEY and CDR2 SVGAGI. V gave up 6 bases and J gave up 6 bases; unmatched junction bases: 9. The CDR3 runs 15 residues. CDR3: CASSATGTGGLEQYF. In DNA, the CDR3 is TGTGCCAGCAGCGCGACCGGGACAGGGGGCCTCGAGCAGTACTTC.